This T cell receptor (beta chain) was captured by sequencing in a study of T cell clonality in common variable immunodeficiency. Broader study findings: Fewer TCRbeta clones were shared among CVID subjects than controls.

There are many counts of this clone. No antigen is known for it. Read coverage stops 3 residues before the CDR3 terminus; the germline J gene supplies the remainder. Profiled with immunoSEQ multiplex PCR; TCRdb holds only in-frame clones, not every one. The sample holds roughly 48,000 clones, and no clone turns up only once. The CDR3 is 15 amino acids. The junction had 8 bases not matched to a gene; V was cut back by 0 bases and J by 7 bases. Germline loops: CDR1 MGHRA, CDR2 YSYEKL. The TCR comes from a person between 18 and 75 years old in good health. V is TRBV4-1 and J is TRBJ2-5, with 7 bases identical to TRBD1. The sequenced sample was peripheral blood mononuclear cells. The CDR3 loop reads CASSQEGTGVMTQYF. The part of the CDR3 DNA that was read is TGCGCCAGCAGCCAAGAGGGAACAGGGGTGATGACC.